The sequence of this T cell receptor beta chain was determined in a study of cytomegalovirus exposure and HLA in healthy donors. Study summary: Samples from HLA-typed donors yielded approximately 80 million unique TCRs in an early data release.

Amplification used 60 Vbeta primers and 13 Jbeta primers. Data came from immunoSEQ multiplex PCR; TCRdb stores just in-frame clones and leaves some out. The table has 150,000 to 200,000 clones, nearly 80% seen once. Germline loops: CDR1 SGHVS, CDR2 FNYEAQ. The germline V and J ends were trimmed by 3 bases and 4 bases, with 9 bases remaining between them. The CDR3 has 13 residues. Sequenced sample: PBMCs. This clonotype was obtained from a woman in her 30s in good health and CMV-seropositive. The chain links TRBV7-6 to TRBJ1-2, with a weak D call TRBD1 (5 bases). In DNA, the CDR3 is TGTGCCAGCAGCTTTAGGCAGGGCTATGGCTACACCTTC. Protein product: CASSFRQGYGYTF. Full variable domain (remainder filled in from reference TRBV7-6 and TRBJ1-2): GAGVSQSPRYKVTKRGQDVALRCDPISGHVSLYWYRQALGQGPEFLTYFNYEAQQDKSGLPNDRFSAERPEGSISTLTIQRTEQRDSAMYRCASSFRQGYGYTFGSGTRLTVV.